This TCR beta chain was sequenced for a study of T cell changes during pregnancy in multiple sclerosis. TCRdb's copy holds only in-frame clones and misses some; the assay was immunoSEQ multiplex PCR. The sample holds 60,000 to 65,000 clones, about nine tenths seen once. The receptor's source is a female donor in good health, enrolled as a control in a pregnancy study. This specimen consisted of peripheral blood, obtained in the second trimester of pregnancy.

CDR3 amino acids: CAISAGQGDTEAFF. CDR3 sequence (DNA): TGTGCCATCAGTGCGGGACAGGGGGACACTGAAGCTTTCTTT. J is TRBJ1-1 and V is TRBV10-3; 11 bases fit TRBD1. CDR1 and CDR2 from the germline V gene are ENHRY and SYGVKD. V shed 4 bases and J 3 bases; nucleotides not matched to a gene: 1. The CDR3 contains 14 residues.